Listed below are T cell receptor beta chains from one sample, sequenced in a study of tumor-infiltrating lymphocytes in oesophageal squamous cell carcinoma. TCRdb recomputed calls from the PCR reads with MiXCR, one row per CDR3 protein. Seen here are some 12,000 distinct CDR3 sequences, less than 65% observed once, and the top ten hold roughly 22%. Sequencing was done on a sample of esophageal tumor tissue. All receptors come from a male donor with esophageal squamous cell carcinoma. Both conserved end residues are part of each CDR3. D genes are given only for firm matches. Some rows mark clone size as missing; the rest say once, few, many or name a class of expanded clone.

v_call	d_call	clone_size	j_call	cdr3_length	cdr3_nt	cdr3_aa
TRBV7-2	NA	NA	TRBJ2-7	12	TGTGCCAGCAGCTTAAGCGAATACGAGCAGTACTTC	CASSLSEYEQYF
TRBV6-1	NA	few	TRBJ2-7	15	TGTGCCAGCAGTGAAAGCTCAGCACGGAAAGACGAGCAGTACTTC	CASSESSARKDEQYF
TRBV7-8	NA	NA	TRBJ1-5	15	TGTGCCAGCAGCTTAAGGTTGTTTAGCAATCAGCCCCAGCATTTT	CASSLRLFSNQPQHF
TRBV18	NA	many	TRBJ2-7	12	TGTGCCAGCTCACCCACAGGAAGCGAGCAGTACTTC	CASSPTGSEQYF
TRBV11-2	NA	NA	TRBJ2-7	12	TGTGCCAGCAGCAACTTTGGGTACGAGCAGTACTTC	CASSNFGYEQYF
TRBV7-6	NA	NA	TRBJ2-3	16	TGTGCCAGCAGCTTATCCGGTGCGGGTGGGACAGATACGCAGTATTTT	CASSLSGAGGTDTQYF
TRBV11-2	TRBD1	few	TRBJ1-1	15	TGTGCCAGCAGGGTACGGGACAGGAGCTCATCGGAAGCTTTCTTT	CASRVRDRSSSEAFF
TRBV12-3/TRBV12-4	NA	NA	TRBJ1-1	15	TGTGCCAGCACTCTACGAATCGGGAAAATGACTGAAGCTTTCTTT	CASTLRIGKMTEAFF
TRBV27	TRBD1	NA	TRBJ2-7	14	TGTGCCAGCTGGGGACAGGAGAGCTCCTACGAGCAGTACTTC	CASWGQESSYEQYF
TRBV5-1	TRBD2	NA	TRBJ2-1	16	TGCGCCAGCGAGTTTTTGACGGGAGGTGGTTCGGATGAGCAGTTCTTC	CASEFLTGGGSDEQFF
TRBV10-3	TRBD1	NA	TRBJ2-1	14	TGTGCCACCGGGAAACAGGGGGCCTACAATGAGCAGTTCTTC	CATGKQGAYNEQFF
TRBV6-6	NA	many	TRBJ2-2	16	TGTGCCAGCAGTTACGCAGGGTTCGCGAACACCGGGGAGCTGTTTTTT	CASSYAGFANTGELFF
TRBV6-1	TRBD1	few	TRBJ2-7	15	TGTGCCAGCAGTGAGTTGGAGGACAGGGGGCCCGAGCAGTACTTC	CASSELEDRGPEQYF
TRBV6-1	TRBD1	NA	TRBJ2-1	15	TGTGCCAGCAGTTACACCGGGACAGGGAGCAATGAGCAGTTCTTC	CASSYTGTGSNEQFF
TRBV7-6	TRBD2	once	TRBJ2-5	13	TGTGCCAGCAGCATCGGCGGGAGAGGCGCCCAGTACTTC	CASSIGGRGAQYF
TRBV6-1	NA	NA	TRBJ1-2	12	TGTGCCAGCAGTGAAGCGCGAGGGGGCTACACCTTC	CASSEARGGYTF
TRBV7-4	TRBD2	NA	TRBJ2-7	17	TGTGCCAGCAGCTTAGCATTAGCGGGAGAGTCATACGACGAGCAGTACTTC	CASSLALAGESYDEQYF
TRBV27	NA	NA	TRBJ2-7	14	TGTGCCAGCAGCCCCAGCGCAAATGCCTACGAGCAGTACTTC	CASSPSANAYEQYF
TRBV24-1	TRBD2	NA	TRBJ2-3	15	TGTGCCACCAGTGAGACGGGGGGAAGCACAGATACGCAGTATTTT	CATSETGGSTDTQYF